The next 4 T cell receptor beta chains were all read from a single sample in a study of Graves' ophthalmopathy and Graves' hyperthyroidism. TCR beta CDR3 amplification used RNA transcripts. An opening RT-PCR round employed HTBI primers and preceded a second-round multiplex PCR. TCRdb passed the multiplex PCR reads through MiXCR, listing each CDR3 protein once. This table holds about 220,000 distinct CDR3 sequences, 20% to 25% found once. The sequenced material came from peripheral blood. The receptor source for this set is a woman in her fifties or sixties with Graves' ophthalmopathy.

Ten or more counts support this clonotype. The chain carries TRBV19 and TRBJ1-1; weak D call: TRBD1 (5 bases). CDR3 length: 14 residues. In germline, CDR1 is LNHDA, CDR2 SQIVND (reference sequence). Trimming stripped 6 bases from V and 2 bases from J, with 13 bases between. The CDR3 sequence is CASRSTDLNTEAFF. The CDR3 region has the DNA TGTGCCAGTAGGTCGACAGATCTCAACACTGAAGCTTTCTTT.

This clonotype was counted at least ten times. V usage is TRBV28 and J usage is TRBJ2-7, with TRBD2 identical over 8 bases. This CDR3 is 15 amino acids long. The J segment lost 2 bases and the V segment lost 1 base, leaving 4 bases of the junction unmatched. Germline V lookup: CDR1 MDHEN, CDR2 SYDVKM. This CDR3 reads CASSLSLAEAYEQYF. The CDR3 DNA reads TGTGCCAGCAGTTTATCACTAGCGGAGGCCTACGAGCAGTACTTC.

The table lists this clonotype with many counts. V usage is TRBV7-2 and J usage is TRBJ2-7; 7 bases are shared with TRBD2. Trimming at V came to 5 bases and at J to 2 bases, leaving 9 bases not matched to a gene. The CDR3 is made up of 15 amino acids. The germline V gene encodes CDR1 SGHTA and CDR2 FQGNSA. CDR3 nucleotides: TGTGCCAGCAGCCCTCGTGGGGGGGGTACCTACGAGCAGTACTTC. This sequence encodes CASSPRGGGTYEQYF.

The chain carries TRBV28 and TRBJ2-7; D uncertain. There are 12 residues in the CDR3. Trimming pared 5 bases from V and 5 bases from J, leaving 10 bases between. Germline V gene data show CDR1 as MDHEN and CDR2 as SYDVKM. CDR3 in amino acids: CASSVSVDEQYF. CDR3 nucleotide sequence: TGTGCCAGCAGTGTCTCAGTCGACGAGCAGTACTTC.